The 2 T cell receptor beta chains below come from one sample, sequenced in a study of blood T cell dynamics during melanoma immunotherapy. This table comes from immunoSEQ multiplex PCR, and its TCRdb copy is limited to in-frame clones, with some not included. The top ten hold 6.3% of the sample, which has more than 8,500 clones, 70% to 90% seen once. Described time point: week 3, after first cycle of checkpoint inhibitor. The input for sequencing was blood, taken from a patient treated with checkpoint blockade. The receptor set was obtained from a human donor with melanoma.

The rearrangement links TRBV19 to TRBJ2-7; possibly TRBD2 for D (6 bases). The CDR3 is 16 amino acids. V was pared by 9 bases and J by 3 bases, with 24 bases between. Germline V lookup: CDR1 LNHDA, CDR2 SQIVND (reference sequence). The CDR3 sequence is CASTPGSAGRFYEQYF. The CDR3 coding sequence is TGTGCCAGCACCCCCGGGTCGGCGGGACGCTTCTACGAGCAGTACTTC.

The CDR3 sequence: CASSGGASNQPQHF. In nucleotides, the CDR3 is TGTGCCAGCAGTGGGGGTGCTAGCAATCAGCCCCAGCATTTT. The V call is TRBV6-1, the J call TRBJ1-5; D not certain. This CDR3 has 14 amino acids. Germline assignment: CDR1 MNHNS and CDR2 SASEGT. The germline V and J ends were trimmed by 4 bases and 0 bases, with 7 bases remaining between them.